The rows below give T cell receptor beta chains drawn from one sample of a study of T cells in Graves' hyperthyroidism and ophthalmopathy. One entry per CDR3 protein, called by TCRdb with MiXCR from the multiplex PCR reads. Of some 500,000 distinct CDR3 sequences listed, 14% are singletons. The sample taken for sequencing was blood. All receptors derive from a woman younger than 30 with Graves' hyperthyroidism. CDR3s include the opening cysteine and the closing phenylalanine or tryptophan. The D gene is left open where the match is weak. Size values are once, few and many counts, or a class for expanded clones, and some rows have none.

>TRBV27|NA|many|TRBJ1-1
CASSFAGAPEAFF
TGTGCCAGCAGTTTCGCAGGGGCCCCTGAAGCTTTCTTT
>TRBV9|NA|NA|TRBJ2-5
CASSVMGREGETQYF
TGTGCCAGCAGCGTAATGGGTCGAGAGGGGGAGACCCAGTACTTC
>TRBV7-9|NA|few|TRBJ2-1
CASSLAGGRNFNNEQFF
TGTGCCAGCAGCTTAGCGGGAGGCCGTAATTTTAACAATGAGCAGTTCTTC
>TRBV11-3|NA|many|TRBJ2-2
CASSLDLASVNTGELFF
TGTGCCAGCAGCTTAGATCTGGCTAGCGTGAACACCGGGGAGCTGTTTTTT
>TRBV5-1|NA|many|TRBJ1-3
CASSLDLSGNTIYF
TGCGCCAGCAGCTTGGACCTCTCTGGAAACACCATATATTTT
>TRBV6-5|NA|many|TRBJ1-4
CASSYSSPGILMSTNEKLFF
TGTGCCAGCAGTTACTCGAGTCCGGGGATACTGATGTCGACTAATGAAAAACTGTTTTTT
>TRBV19|NA|many|TRBJ1-6
CASAGGPYNSPLHF
TGTGCCAGTGCGGGGGGCCCCTATAATTCACCCCTCCACTTT
>TRBV19|NA|few|TRBJ1-4
CASRVLGFATNEKLFF
TGTGCCAGTAGGGTCCTTGGGTTTGCAACTAATGAAAAACTGTTTTTT
>TRBV4-1|NA|few|TRBJ2-5
CASSQVTGLVQETQYF
TGCGCCAGCAGCCAAGTAACGGGCCTTGTTCAAGAGACCCAGTACTTC
>TRBV5-1|NA|NA|TRBJ2-5
CASRQLDLGETQYF
TGCGCCAGCCGACAATTGGATCTTGGGGAGACCCAGTACTTC
>TRBV28|NA|many|TRBJ1-1
CASSYPPGQTMNTEAFF
TGTGCCAGCAGTTACCCCCCAGGACAAACTATGAACACTGAAGCTTTCTTT
>TRBV12-3/TRBV12-4|NA|many|TRBJ2-3
CASSPARYLTDTQYF
TGTGCCAGCAGTCCAGCTAGGTATTTGACAGATACGCAGTATTTT
>TRBV6-1|NA|many|TRBJ2-5
CATDMSQLQETQYF
TGTGCCACGGATATGAGCCAGCTCCAAGAGACCCAGTACTTC
>TRBV9|TRBD1|few|TRBJ1-2
CASSVDPDRGNYGYTF
TGTGCCAGCAGCGTAGACCCGGACAGGGGCAACTATGGCTACACCTTC
>TRBV11-3|TRBD2|many|TRBJ2-7
CASSHRTSGTYEQYF
TGTGCCAGCAGCCATCGGACTAGCGGAACCTACGAGCAGTACTTC
>TRBV5-6|TRBD1|NA|TRBJ2-1
CASSPVTGETYNEQFF
TGTGCCAGCAGCCCCGTAACAGGGGAGACCTACAATGAGCAGTTCTTC
>TRBV20-1|NA|NA|TRBJ2-5
CSASRPGSGETQYF
TGCAGTGCGTCCCGACCGGGGAGTGGAGAGACCCAGTACTTC
>TRBV11-1|NA|many|TRBJ2-7
CASSFTVYEQYF
TGTGCCAGCAGCTTCACAGTCTACGAGCAGTACTTC
>TRBV6-1|NA|NA|TRBJ1-5
CASSDAGGARVIQPQHF
TGTGCCAGCAGTGACGCGGGTGGAGCTAGGGTGATTCAGCCCCAGCATTTT
>TRBV12-3/TRBV12-4|TRBD2|many|TRBJ2-3
CASRKGLAGTDTQYF
TGTGCCAGCAGGAAGGGACTAGCGGGCACAGATACGCAGTATTTT
>TRBV11-3|NA|many|TRBJ1-2
CASSSNSGGYTF
TGTGCCAGCAGCTCCAACTCGGGTGGCTACACCTTC
>TRBV19|NA|NA|TRBJ2-1
CAGGSGTEQFF
TGTGCCGGAGGTAGCGGAACTGAGCAGTTCTTC
>TRBV24-1|NA|many|TRBJ2-3
CATSDVDYSPFTDTQYF
TGTGCCACCAGTGATGTTGACTACAGCCCTTTCACAGATACGCAGTATTTT
>TRBV10-3|TRBD2|many|TRBJ2-7
CAISEQGLADYYEQYF
TGTGCCATCAGTGAGCAGGGACTAGCCGATTACTACGAGCAGTACTTC
>TRBV30|NA|many|TRBJ2-1
CAWSEGSYNEQFF
TGTGCCTGGAGCGAGGGCTCCTACAATGAGCAGTTCTTC
>TRBV7-9|NA|many|TRBJ2-3
CASRATGFSTDTQYF
TGTGCCAGCAGGGCTACAGGGTTCAGCACAGATACGCAGTATTTT
>TRBV20-1|TRBD2|many|TRBJ2-3
CSAKFSLAGGPGTDTQYF
TGCAGTGCTAAGTTTTCCTTAGCGGGAGGGCCGGGAACAGATACGCAGTATTTT
>TRBV11-3|NA|many|TRBJ2-7
CASSLGVGIYEQYF
TGTGCCAGCAGCTTAGGAGTTGGAATATACGAGCAGTACTTC
>TRBV4-1|TRBD2|NA|TRBJ2-1
CASSQVLALAGPYEQFF
TGCGCCAGCAGCCAAGTATTGGCTCTAGCGGGACCGTACGAGCAGTTCTTC
>TRBV5-6|NA|NA|TRBJ2-1
CASSLGLVYGVEQFF
TGTGCCAGCAGCTTGGGACTAGTTTACGGTGTTGAGCAGTTCTTC
>TRBV20-1|TRBD1|many|TRBJ1-2
CSVDRGQDGYTF
TGCAGTGTCGACAGGGGGCAGGATGGCTACACCTTC
>TRBV6-1|TRBD2|many|TRBJ2-1
CATEGTSGSLDEQFF
TGTGCCACAGAGGGCACTAGCGGGAGTTTGGATGAGCAGTTCTTC
>TRBV7-6|TRBD1|many|TRBJ2-1
CASSLGTGVQFF
TGTGCCAGCAGCTTAGGGACAGGAGTACAGTTCTTC
>TRBV3-1|NA|many|TRBJ1-1
CASSQGSGQAFF
TGTGCCAGCAGCCAAGGGAGTGGACAAGCTTTCTTT
>TRBV20-1|TRBD1|NA|TRBJ1-3
CIGQGSGNTIYF
TGCATCGGACAGGGCTCTGGAAACACCATATATTTT
>TRBV27|TRBD1|few|TRBJ2-3
CASSGAGTGGRTDTQYF
TGTGCCAGCAGTGGTGCCGGGACAGGGGGCCGCACAGATACGCAGTATTTT
>TRBV12-3/TRBV12-4|NA|many|TRBJ2-6
CASSSGSTNVLTF
TGTGCCAGCAGTTCCGGGAGCACCAACGTCCTGACTTTC
>TRBV30|NA|many|TRBJ2-3
CAWRNPGYYSTDTQYF
TGTGCCTGGAGGAACCCAGGGTATTATAGCACAGATACGCAGTATTTT
>TRBV20-1|NA|many|TRBJ2-3
CSARNPPMADTQYF
TGCAGTGCTAGAAATCCTCCCATGGCAGATACGCAGTATTTT
>TRBV20-1|TRBD2|few|TRBJ2-2
CSARSPPAGGTGELFF
TGCAGTGCTAGGAGTCCACCAGCGGGAGGCACCGGGGAGCTGTTTTTT
>TRBV30|NA|many|TRBJ2-6
CACGGRSGANVLTF
TGTGCCTGTGGAGGTCGGTCTGGGGCCAACGTCCTGACTTTC
>TRBV7-9|NA|NA|TRBJ1-2
CASSLGTIYGYTF
TGTGCCAGCAGCTTAGGGACGATCTATGGCTACACCTTC